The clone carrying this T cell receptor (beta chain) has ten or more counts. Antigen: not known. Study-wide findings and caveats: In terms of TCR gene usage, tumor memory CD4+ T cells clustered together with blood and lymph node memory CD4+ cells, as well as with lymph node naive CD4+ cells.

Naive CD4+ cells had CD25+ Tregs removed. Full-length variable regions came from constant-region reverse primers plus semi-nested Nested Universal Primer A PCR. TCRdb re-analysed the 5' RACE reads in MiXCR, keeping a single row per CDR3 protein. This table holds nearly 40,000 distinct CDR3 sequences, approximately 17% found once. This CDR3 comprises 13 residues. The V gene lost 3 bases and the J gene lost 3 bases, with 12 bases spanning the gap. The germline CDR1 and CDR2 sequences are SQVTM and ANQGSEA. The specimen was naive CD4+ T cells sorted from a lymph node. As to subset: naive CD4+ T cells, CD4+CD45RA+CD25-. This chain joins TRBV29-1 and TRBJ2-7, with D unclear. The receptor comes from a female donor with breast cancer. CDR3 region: CSVEPEVGYEQYF. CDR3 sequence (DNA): TGCAGCGTTGAGCCCGAGGTGGGCTACGAGCAGTACTTC.